This paragraph reports one T cell receptor (beta chain). The antigen remains unidentified. TCR beta libraries were made by quantitative 5'-RACE with molecular barcodes. TCRdb fed the 5' RACE reads into MiXCR, producing one record per CDR3 protein. The repertoire holds under 450,000 distinct CDR3 sequences, 20% seen once, with over 10% in the top ten. This specimen comes from a study of CD8 T cells in ankylosing spondylitis. The study's findings and limits: According to the report, clones linked to the disease were significantly enriched in matched synovial fluid samples taken from ankylosing spondylitis patients. Clones that were linked to disease were CD8+ and were relatively rare in peripheral blood. Characteristic, it appeared, of ankylosing spondylitis blood was a TCR beta motif of eight highly homologous variants.

The CDR3 contains 13 residues. The germline V gene encodes CDR1 KGHSY and CDR2 FQNENV. The V end lost 4 bases, the J end lost 12 bases, and 16 bases lay between the germline ends. The sample was blood, either unsorted or a sorted T cell fraction (not recorded which). This chain connects TRBV16 to TRBJ2-1; D call uncertain. The clonotype comes from a male donor with ankylosing spondylitis or in good health (not recorded which). The CDR3 coding sequence is TGTGCCAGCAGCCTATTCCAGGAAGGCTGGCAGTTCTTC. Amino acid sequence: CASSLFQEGWQFF.